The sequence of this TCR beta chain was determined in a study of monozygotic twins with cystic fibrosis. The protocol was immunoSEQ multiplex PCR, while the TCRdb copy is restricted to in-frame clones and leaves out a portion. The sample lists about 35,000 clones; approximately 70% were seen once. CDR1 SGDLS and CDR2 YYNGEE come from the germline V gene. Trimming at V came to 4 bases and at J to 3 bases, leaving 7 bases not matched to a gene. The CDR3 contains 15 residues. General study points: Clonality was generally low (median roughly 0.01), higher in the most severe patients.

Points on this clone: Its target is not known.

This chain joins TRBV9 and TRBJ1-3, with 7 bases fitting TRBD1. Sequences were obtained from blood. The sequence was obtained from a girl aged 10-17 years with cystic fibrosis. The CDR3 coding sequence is TGTGCCAGCAGCACGGGACAGTTCCTTGGAAACACCATATATTTT. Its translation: CASSTGQFLGNTIYF. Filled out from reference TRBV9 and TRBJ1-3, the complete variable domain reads DSGVTQTPKHLITATGQRVTLRCSPRSGDLSVYWYQQSLDQGLQFLIQYYNGEERAKGNILERFSAQQFPDLHSELNLSSLELGDSALYFCASSTGQFLGNTIYFGEGSWLTVV.